The 21 T cell receptor beta chains below all came from one sample that was sequenced in a study of blood T cells in healthy people across ages. Using a J-beta primer mix together with a sample-barcoded 5' primer, a second PCR was run for about 7 to 12 cycles. Via MiXCR, TCRdb re-called the 5' RACE reads, giving one row per CDR3 protein. The sample records around 1,600,000 distinct CDR3 sequences, roughly 43% being singletons. Sequencing used blood. Receptor source: a woman between 18 and 29 years old in good health.

V and J are TRBV5-1 and TRBJ1-2; D is ambiguous. Looked up from germline, CDR1 is SGHRS and CDR2 is YFSETQ. The CDR3 has 15 amino acids. Trimming shortened V by 2 bases and J by 0 bases, and 11 bases separated the two germline ends. The CDR3, as DNA: TGCGCCAGCAGCTTTGGAGATCTCACTAACTATGGCTACACCTTC. It specifies CASSFGDLTNYGYTF.

This clonotype was seen only once. The junction shows a germline mismatch at one end, possibly a read error. CDR3: CASSESPTYGYTF. DNA for the CDR3: TGTGCCAGCAGTGAGTCCCCTACCTATGGCTACACCTTC. The chain couples TRBV10-3 to TRBJ1-2; D unclear. The V gene's germline CDR1 is ENHRY and CDR2 SYGVKD. CDR3 length equals 13 residues.

The V and J genes are TRBV18 and TRBJ2-1, with TRBD2 matching over 7 bases. Trimming cost V 4 bases and J 6 bases; bases outside gene matches: 9. The CDR3 spans 15 residues. The V gene's germline CDR1 is KGHSH and CDR2 LQKENI. Written as DNA, the CDR3 is TGTGCCAGCTCACGCTCTCAGAGCGGGGTCAATGAGCAGTTCTTC. Protein: CASSRSQSGVNEQFF.

This clonotype has only a few counts. The gene calls are TRBV20-1 and TRBJ1-4; 7 nucleotides line up with TRBD1. The V gene end was trimmed by 2 bases and the J gene end by 8 bases; junction bases not matched to a gene: 11. Germline CDR1 is DFQATT and CDR2 is SNEGSKA (reference sequence). The CDR3 spans 15 residues. The CDR3 region is CSARRFDRVGEKLFF. The CDR3 region has the DNA TGCAGTGCTAGACGGTTCGACAGGGTAGGAGAAAAACTGTTTTTT.

The chain uses TRBV4-2 and TRBJ2-5, with 8 bases aligning to TRBD2. V was clipped by 0 bases and J by 4 bases; unmatched bases: 1. This CDR3 comprises 14 residues. The germline V gene encodes CDR1 LGHNA and CDR2 YNFKEQ. The CDR3 region is CASSQETSVETQYF. DNA for the CDR3: TGTGCCAGCAGCCAAGAGACTAGCGTAGAGACCCAGTACTTC.

The chain combines TRBV7-2 with TRBJ1-5, with 10 bases that match TRBD1. The ends lost 0 bases at V and 3 bases at J; junction bases unmatched: 2. The CDR3 consists of 16 residues. The germline gives CDR1 SGHTA, CDR2 FQGNSA. Here the CDR3 DNA reads TGTGCCAGCAGCTTAGCCGGGACAGGGGCCAATCAGCCCCAGCATTTT. It encodes CASSLAGTGANQPQHF.

V is TRBV7-2 and J is TRBJ1-1; D might be TRBD1 (5 bases). The germline gives CDR1 SGHTA, CDR2 FQGNSA. This CDR3 region has 13 residues. Trimming removed 5 bases at V and 7 bases at J, with 14 bases between. CDR3 sequence (DNA): TGTGCCAGCAGCCGGACCTGGGGGGATGAAGCTTTCTTT. Its translation: CASSRTWGDEAFF.

This clonotype was recorded only once. The chain is built from TRBV16 and TRBJ2-7, with 8 bases that match TRBD1. Germline CDR1 KGHSY, CDR2 FQNENV. Losses at the gene ends were 4 bases for V and 4 bases for J; bases not matched to a gene: 9. The CDR3 has 15 residues. The CDR3 loop reads CASSLSRGPKYEQYF. The CDR3, as DNA: TGTGCCAGCAGCCTTAGCAGGGGGCCCAAATACGAGCAGTACTTC. Filled out from reference TRBV16 and TRBJ2-7, the complete variable domain reads GEEVAQTPKHLVRGEGQKAKLYCAPIKGHSYVFWYQQVLKNEFKFLISFQNENVFDETGMPKERFSAKCLPNSPCSLEIQATKLEDSAVYFCASSLSRGPKYEQYFGPGTRLTVT.

This chain joins TRBV4-1 and TRBJ2-7; TRBD1 matches 7 bases. Germline V gives CDR1 MGHRA, CDR2 YSYEKL. Losses at the gene ends were 0 bases for V and 0 bases for J; bases not matched to a gene: 5. This CDR3 has 16 amino acids. DNA for the CDR3: TGCGCCAGCAGCCAAGATACCGGGACAGCCTCCTACGAGCAGTACTTC. This sequence encodes CASSQDTGTASYEQYF.

The chain carries TRBV30 and TRBJ1-4; 7 nucleotides agree with TRBD1. Losses at the gene ends were 4 bases for V and 6 bases for J; bases not matched to a gene: 8. This CDR3 is built from 14 residues. CDR1 and CDR2 from the germline V gene are GTSNPN and SVGIG (reference sequence). Here the CDR3 reads CAWNRDRPDEKLFF. In nucleotides, the CDR3 is TGTGCCTGGAACCGGGACAGACCTGATGAAAAACTGTTTTTT. The whole variable domain, filled in from reference TRBV30 and TRBJ1-4, reads SQTIHQWPATLVQPVGSPLSLECTVEGTSNPNLYWYRQAAGRGLQLLFYSVGIGQISSEVPQNLSASRPQDRQFILSSKKLLLSDSGFYLCAWNRDRPDEKLFFGSGTQLSVL.

This clonotype was found a few times. J is TRBJ2-3 and V is TRBV29-1, with D perhaps TRBD1 (7 bases). Germline V gene data show CDR1 as SQVTM and CDR2 as ANQGSEA. The CDR3 contains 14 residues. V dropped 4 bases and J dropped 1 base, with 12 bases sitting between them. Here the CDR3 DNA reads TGCAGCGTTGGCAGGGGGGTAGGCACAGATACGCAGTATTTT. It is translated as CSVGRGVGTDTQYF.

This clonotype was picked up many times. The chain is built from TRBV4-3 and TRBJ2-7, with 8 bases lining up with TRBD1. This CDR3 comprises 14 residues. The germline V gene has CDR1 LGHNA and CDR2 YSLEER. Trimming took 3 bases from V and 4 from J; bases not matched to a gene: 5. The CDR3 is CASSQDRVLYEQYF. The CDR3 nucleotides are TGCGCCAGCAGCCAGGACAGGGTGTTGTACGAGCAGTACTTC.

The gene calls are TRBV2 and TRBJ2-5; 7 bases fit TRBD1. J lost 0 bases, V lost 7 bases, and 8 bases had no gene match. This CDR3 has 15 residues. Germline V gene lookup returns CDR1 SNHLY and CDR2 FYNNEI. The CDR3 region is CASKQQGLNQETQYF. The DNA for the CDR3 is TGTGCCAGCAAGCAACAGGGGCTCAACCAAGAGACCCAGTACTTC.

This clonotype was seen a handful of times. The chain has TRBV20-1 and TRBJ1-2, with D unresolved. Per the germline V gene, CDR1 is DFQATT and CDR2 is SNEGSKA (reference sequence). Trimming took 0 bases from V and 0 from J, leaving 8 bases between them. The CDR3 spans 14 residues. CDR3 protein: CSARDTEANYGYTF. The CDR3 nucleotides are TGCAGTGCTAGAGATACAGAAGCTAACTATGGCTACACCTTC.

The table lists this clonotype with a few counts. The rearrangement joins TRBV20-1 to TRBJ2-7, with TRBD1 matching 7 bases. Losses at the gene ends were 5 bases for V and 0 bases for J; bases not matched to a gene: 4. The CDR3 extends over 13 amino acids. Germline assignment: CDR1 DFQATT and CDR2 SNEGSKA (reference sequence). The CDR3 loop is CSAWDSGSYEQYF. DNA of the CDR3: TGCAGTGCTTGGGACAGCGGCTCCTACGAGCAGTACTTC.

The gene calls are TRBV20-1 and TRBJ2-7; TRBD1 matches at 10 bases. The germline V gene encodes CDR1 DFQATT and CDR2 SNEGSKA (reference sequence). This CDR3 region has 14 residues. V gave up 3 bases and J gave up 2 bases; unmatched junction bases: 4. CDR3 sequence: CSASPGQGTYEQYF. CDR3 coding DNA: TGCAGTGCTAGTCCGGGACAGGGGACCTACGAGCAGTACTTC.

The chain uses TRBV6-2 or TRBV6-3 and TRBJ2-5, with TRBD2 matching over 12 bases. Germline V lookup: CDR1 MNHEY, CDR2 SVGEGT. CDR3 length: 15 residues. The junction had 12 bases not matched to a gene; V was cut back by 5 bases and J by 11 bases. The CDR3 loop reads CASSRLAGVVVEQYF. CDR3 DNA: TGTGCCAGCAGTCGACTAGCGGGAGTGGTGGTTGAGCAGTACTTC.

This clonotype occurred a few times. The chain joins TRBV4-1 to TRBJ1-1; the D is unclear. The CDR3 is 15 amino acids. The germline V and J ends were trimmed by 3 bases and 1 base, with 12 bases remaining between them. Germline V gene lookup returns CDR1 MGHRA and CDR2 YSYEKL. CDR3 sequence (DNA): TGCGCCAGCAGCCACGTGACAACTCCGAACACTGAAGCTTTCTTT. Protein: CASSHVTTPNTEAFF.

A single count supports this clonotype. A much larger clone differs from this one at a single base, so this may be a read error. J is TRBJ1-2 and V is TRBV7-9; tentatively, D is TRBD1 (6 bases). Germline V CDR1 and CDR2: SEHNR, FQNEAQ (reference sequence). V was trimmed by 5 bases and J by 0 bases, leaving 16 bases between them. The CDR3 contains 16 residues. The CDR3: CASSPLDRSANYGYTF. DNA for the CDR3: TGTGCCAGCAGCCCACTTGACAGGAGCGCTAACTATGGCTACACCTTC.

The chain has TRBV7-9 and TRBJ1-2; D is perhaps TRBD1 (5 bases). V was shortened by 5 bases and J by 4 bases, with 14 bases between the two germline ends. Germline assignment: CDR1 SEHNR and CDR2 FQNEAQ (reference sequence). The CDR3 consists of 14 residues. This chain's CDR3 is CASSLSTERYGYTF. CDR3 in DNA: TGTGCCAGCAGCCTATCGACAGAACGCTATGGCTACACCTTC.

The chain uses TRBV20-1 and TRBJ2-7, with 9 bases matching TRBD2. Per germline, CDR1 DFQATT and CDR2 SNEGSKA (reference sequence). Trimming at V came to 2 bases and at J to 3 bases, leaving 5 bases not matched to a gene. The CDR3 consists of 14 residues. The CDR3 spells CSARTLAGNYEQYF. DNA for the CDR3: TGCAGTGCTAGAACTCTAGCGGGAAACTACGAGCAGTACTTC.